The clone carrying this T cell receptor beta chain has only a few counts. The antigen is undetermined. TCRdb itself ran the 5' RACE reads through MiXCR, one entry per CDR3 protein. The sample holds roughly 1.6 million distinct CDR3 sequences, under 35% seen once. This specimen belongs to a study of identical twins. The CDR3 consists of 14 residues. CDR1 SGHRS and CDR2 YFSETQ come from the germline V gene. V was shortened by 5 bases and J by 4 bases, with 13 bases between the two germline ends. Whole-study results and caveats: The more abundant beta clonotypes in cord blood had fewer insertions, and memory repertoires did not show this.

The gene calls are TRBV5-1 and TRBJ2-1; D remains ambiguous. Source material: cord blood. The receptor was isolated from a newborn girl in good health. CDR3: CASRRDPPYNEQFF. The CDR3 nucleotides read TGCGCCAGCAGACGAGACCCCCCTTACAATGAGCAGTTCTTC. Variable domain in full (rest from reference TRBV5-1 and TRBJ2-1): KAGVTQTPRYLIKTRGQQVTLSCSPISGHRSVSWYQQTPGQGLQFLFEYFSETQRNKGNFPGRFSGRQFSNSRSEMNVSTLELGDSALYLCASRRDPPYNEQFFGPGTRLTVL.